These 25 T cell receptor beta chains share one sample of origin, sequenced in a study of human T cells and chemical hapten exposure. Each CDR3 protein gets one entry after TCRdb re-called the RACE reads with MiXCR. The sample includes tens of thousands of distinct CDR3 sequences, over 9.5% seen only once; the top ten take approximately 2.2%. Time point here: patch test 1, 2 weeks after DPC sensitization. The treatment denotes: therapeutic diphenylcyclopropenone sensitization with weekly scalp DPC. Sequencing used whole blood, obtained in connection with sensitization to the hapten diphenylcyclopropenone (DPC). The receptors were gathered from a middle-aged man with alopecia areata. Some clones in this sample may be carry-over from other donors' samples.

This clonotype was seen a handful of times. The V and J genes are TRBV29-1 and TRBJ1-1; D is ambiguous. The length of the CDR3 is 13 residues. The germline V gene has CDR1 SQVTM and CDR2 ANQGSEA. Between the trimmed V and J ends, which lost 3 bases and 5 bases, there was a span of 13 bases. CDR3 residues: CSVDFRTRTEAFF. CDR3 DNA sequence: TGCAGCGTTGACTTCAGAACTCGGACTGAAGCTTTCTTT. The variable domain in full, completed from reference TRBV29-1 and TRBJ1-1, reads SAVISQKPSRDICQRGTSLTIQCQVDSQVTMMFWYRQQPGQSLTLIATANQGSEATYESGFVIDKFPISRPNLTFSTLTVSNMSPEDSSIYLCSVDFRTRTEAFFGQGTRLTVV.

The chain uses TRBV29-1 and TRBJ2-3; a weak D match, TRBD1 (5 bases). This CDR3 has 13 residues. Per the germline V gene, CDR1 is SQVTM and CDR2 is ANQGSEA. The germline V and J ends were trimmed by 5 bases and 0 bases, with 9 bases remaining between them. Here the CDR3 reads CSVRDSSTDTQYF. The CDR3 nucleotides are TGCAGCGTTCGAGACAGTAGCACAGATACGCAGTATTTT.

This clonotype has a count of ten or more. The rearrangement uses TRBV5-6 and TRBJ1-2, with no clear D. CDR1 and CDR2 (germline): SGHDT, YYEEEE. The CDR3 consists of 13 residues. The V and J ends lost 10 bases and 4 bases respectively, with 17 bases between them. The CDR3 region has the DNA TGTGCCTCCGCACGGGAGCCACTCTATGGCTACACCTTC. Translating gives CASAREPLYGYTF.

This clonotype was recorded many times. The genes are TRBV12-3 or TRBV12-4 and TRBJ2-4; unclear D gene. The CDR3 is 11 amino acids. V was clipped by 3 bases and J by 6 bases, with 3 bases between them. The CDR3 region is CASSFGNIQYF. The CDR3 DNA follows: TGTGCCAGCAGTTTCGGAAACATTCAGTACTTC.

V usage is TRBV28 and J usage is TRBJ1-6; D remains ambiguous. CDR1 MDHEN and CDR2 SYDVKM come from the germline V gene. Trimming pared 4 bases from V and 7 bases from J, leaving 11 bases between. The CDR3 is 14 residues long. The CDR3 sequence: CASSSLTQNSPLHF. The CDR3 DNA follows: TGTGCCAGCAGTTCCCTAACCCAGAATTCACCCCTCCACTTT.

The J gene is TRBJ2-7, the V gene TRBV5-4; a possible D gene is TRBD1 (6 bases). V was shortened by 1 base and J by 0 bases, with 11 bases between the two germline ends. CDR3 length: 15 residues. Per germline, CDR1 SGHNT and CDR2 YYREEE (reference sequence). CDR3: CASSLYRASSYEQYF. The CDR3 DNA reads as TGTGCCAGCAGCTTGTACAGGGCAAGCTCCTACGAGCAGTACTTC.

The chain carries TRBV6-6 and TRBJ2-7; 7 bases are shared with TRBD2. Germline V CDR1 and CDR2: MNHNY, SVGAGI (reference sequence). Unmatched junction bases numbered 11, after V lost 6 bases and J lost 3 bases. The CDR3 consists of 15 residues. This chain's CDR3 is CASSPPGLGSYEQYF. The CDR3 bases are TGTGCCAGCAGCCCCCCCGGACTAGGAAGCTACGAGCAGTACTTC.

This clonotype was observed many times. The chain combines TRBV20-1 with TRBJ1-1, with D unresolved. The V and J ends lost 2 bases and 7 bases respectively, with 8 bases between them. The germline V gene has CDR1 DFQATT and CDR2 SNEGSKA (reference sequence). CDR3 length equals 11 residues. The CDR3 protein is CSARKEHEAFF. CDR3 DNA: TGCAGTGCTAGAAAGGAACATGAAGCTTTCTTT.

The chain has TRBV5-1 and TRBJ2-3; no firm D call. Deletions cut 7 bases from V and 3 bases from J, with 24 bases between. CDR3 size: 17 residues. Germline CDR1 and CDR2: SGHRS and YFSETQ. The DNA for the CDR3 is TGCGCCAGCTCTGGCGTAAGTCGCGTGGATCCTACAGATACGCAGTATTTT. Protein sequence: CASSGVSRVDPTDTQYF.

This clonotype came up many times. The chain combines TRBV14 with TRBJ1-2; D is uncertain. The CDR3 is 13 amino acids. The V gene's germline CDR1 is SGHDN and CDR2 FVKESK. V lost 1 base, J lost 4 bases, and 7 bases lay in between. CDR3 protein: CASSQGSLYGYTF. CDR3 coding DNA: TGTGCCAGCAGCCAAGGGTCGCTCTATGGCTACACCTTC.

The CDR3 nucleotides read TGTGCCAGCAGCCCCCTAGTTGGAGCCAATGAGCAGTTCTTC. It yields the protein CASSPLVGANEQFF. The rearrangement links TRBV7-9 to TRBJ2-1; D ambiguous. The CDR3 has 14 residues. CDR1 and CDR2 from the germline V gene are SEHNR and FQNEAQ (reference sequence). Trimming removed 5 bases at V and 6 bases at J, with 14 bases between.

This clonotype was found a few times. The chain uses TRBV20-1 and TRBJ2-3; D might be TRBD2 (5 bases). Germline CDR1 DFQATT, CDR2 SNEGSKA (reference sequence). CDR3 length equals 14 residues. Trimming pared 0 bases from V and 5 bases from J, leaving 12 bases between. The CDR3 protein is CSARDRRVLDTQYF. The CDR3 region has the DNA TGCAGTGCTAGAGATCGGCGGGTCTTAGATACGCAGTATTTT.

The rearrangement uses TRBV19 and TRBJ2-1; possibly TRBD2 for D (6 bases). Germline CDR1 is LNHDA and CDR2 is SQIVND (reference sequence). The CDR3 contains 15 residues. The V and J ends lost 5 bases and 8 bases respectively, with 19 bases between them. CDR3 sequence reads: CASSVNAGRGDEQFF. The CDR3 bases are TGTGCCAGTAGTGTAAACGCGGGACGTGGCGATGAGCAGTTCTTC.

The chain has TRBV21-1 and TRBJ2-7; the table's D call of TRBD1 was not tested on the DNA. TRBV21-1 is a pseudogene segment. This CDR3 is built from 18 residues. The CDR3 DNA is TGTGCCAGCAGGACCGGACAGGGGGCTTATTCTGTAACCTACGAGCAGTACGTC. It codes for CASRTGQGAYSVTYEQYV.

This clonotype was seen at least ten times. This chain uses TRBV3-1 with TRBJ1-1, with D possibly matching TRBD1 (6 bases). CDR3 size: 14 residues. Germline loops: CDR1 LGHDT, CDR2 YNNKEL (reference sequence). V lost 0 bases, J lost 7 bases, and 12 bases lay in between. CDR3 region: CASSQDAGALEAFF. DNA of the CDR3: TGTGCCAGCAGCCAAGACGCAGGGGCCCTTGAAGCTTTCTTT.

This clonotype was recorded only once. The junction shows a germline mismatch at one end, possibly a read error. The rearrangement joins TRBV3-1 to TRBJ2-2, with a tentative D call TRBD2 (6 bases). The V gene's germline CDR1 is LGHDT and CDR2 YNNKEL (reference sequence). The CDR3 is 14 residues long. The CDR3 sequence: CTSSQVRLAGELFF. Written as DNA, the CDR3 is TGTACCAGCAGCCAAGTGCGACTAGCCGGGGAGCTGTTTTTT.

Many counts were recorded for this clonotype. This chain joins TRBV9 and TRBJ2-7; perhaps TRBD1 as D (6 bases). The CDR3 is made up of 12 amino acids. Germline-derived CDR1 and CDR2 are SGDLS and YYNGEE. V lost 0 bases to trimming and J lost 10 bases, with 11 bases between them. The CDR3: CASSVAQGLQYF. Here the CDR3 DNA reads TGTGCCAGCAGCGTAGCTCAGGGGCTCCAGTACTTC.

Only a few counts were recorded for this clonotype. This chain connects TRBV12-3 or TRBV12-4 to TRBJ2-7; D unresolved. The ends were cut back, 3 bases at V and 5 bases at J, with 5 bases in the middle. This CDR3 spans 11 amino acids. The CDR3, as DNA: TGTGCCAGCAGTTTGACAAACGAGCAGTACTTC. Amino acid sequence: CASSLTNEQYF.

The V and J genes are TRBV5-1 and TRBJ2-3; D could derive from TRBD1 or TRBD2 (5 bases each). The V end was cut by 4 bases, the J end by 2 bases, with 20 bases between. Germline CDR1 reads SGHRS; CDR2 reads YFSETQ. The CDR3 extends over 17 amino acids. CDR3 DNA sequence: TGCGCCAGCAGCCCGCTGTCCGGGGCCGCCAACACAGATACGCAGTATTTT. The encoded protein is CASSPLSGAANTDTQYF. Looking up the rest from reference TRBV5-1 and TRBJ2-3 gives the full variable domain: KAGVTQTPRYLIKTRGQQVTLSCSPISGHRSVSWYQQTPGQGLQFLFEYFSETQRNKGNFPGRFSGRQFSNSRSEMNVSTLELGDSALYLCASSPLSGAANTDTQYFGPGTRLTVL.

V and J are TRBV6-5 and TRBJ1-1; a possible D gene is TRBD1 (5 bases). V lost 4 bases, J lost 1 base, and 16 bases lay in between. The CDR3 spans 16 residues. The germline CDR1 and CDR2 sequences are MNHEY and SVGAGI. This chain's CDR3 is CASSSQSRGENTEAFF. DNA of the CDR3: TGTGCCAGCAGTTCCCAATCAAGGGGAGAGAACACTGAAGCTTTCTTT.

The chain carries TRBV29-1 and TRBJ2-7; 9 bases are a match to TRBD1. The germline V gene encodes CDR1 SQVTM and CDR2 ANQGSEA. Losses at the gene ends were 4 bases for V and 6 bases for J; bases not matched to a gene: 1. CDR3 size: 11 residues. The CDR3 DNA sequence: TGCAGCGTTGGGACAGGGGTCGAGCAGTACGTC. Its protein is CSVGTGVEQYV.

This chain links TRBV24-1 with TRBJ2-1; D is perhaps TRBD2 (5 bases). This CDR3 has 13 residues. The V gene's germline CDR1 is KGHDR and CDR2 SFDVKD. Trimming cost V 5 bases and J 6 bases, with 10 bases left between them. The CDR3 sequence is CATSVGSVNEQFF. The CDR3 coding sequence is TGTGCCACCAGTGTAGGTAGCGTCAATGAGCAGTTCTTC.

There are a few counts of this clonotype. V and J are TRBV5-1 and TRBJ2-3; 8 bases fit TRBD2. The V gene end was trimmed by 7 bases and the J gene end by 4 bases; junction bases not matched to a gene: 14. The CDR3 has 16 residues. Germline CDR1 is SGHRS and CDR2 is YFSETQ. The CDR3 protein is CASGKDRLAPSDTQYF. The CDR3 DNA reads as TGCGCCAGCGGAAAGGACAGACTAGCGCCCTCAGATACGCAGTATTTT.

The chain uses TRBV29-1 and TRBJ1-5; D not certain. This CDR3 has 14 residues. CDR1 is SQVTM and CDR2 is ANQGSEA in the germline V gene. The ends were cut back, 4 bases at V and 1 base at J, with 11 bases in the middle. Here the CDR3 DNA reads TGCAGCGTTGCAGAGGGTCTAAGCAATCAGCCCCAGCATTTT. Encoded protein: CSVAEGLSNQPQHF.

The table lists this clonotype with many counts. The genes are TRBV9 and TRBJ1-4; no definite D call. V was trimmed by 7 bases and J by 7 bases, leaving 8 bases between them. CDR1 is SGDLS and CDR2 is YYNGEE in the germline V gene. This CDR3 contains 11 residues. The CDR3 DNA sequence: TGTGCCAGCGCCAGAGGTGAAAAACTGTTTTTT. This sequence encodes CASARGEKLFF.